The rows below give T cell receptor beta chains drawn from one sample of a study of OX40 agonist ivuxolimab in advanced cancers. The data were produced by immunoSEQ multiplex PCR, yet TCRdb's version contains in-frame clones alone and is incomplete. The profile shows about 45,000 clones, roughly 90% of them singletons. Sequencing was performed on CD4+ or CD8+ T cells sorted from blood, taken in a trial of the OX40 agonist ivuxolimab. The receptors here all came from an adult with an advanced solid tumor such as melanoma, head and neck, liver or kidney cancer. Both conserved end residues are part of each CDR3. The D gene is left open where the match is weak. Size is stated for part of the rows, as once, few or many counts, or as a class when the clone is expanded.

d_gene: .; abundance: .; j_gene: TRBJ2-7; len: 11; v_gene: TRBV6-6; CDR3aa: CASGGPYEQYF; CDR3nt: TGTGCCAGCGGGGGGCCCTACGAGCAGTACTTC
d_gene: TRBD2; abundance: .; j_gene: TRBJ2-7; len: 16; v_gene: TRBV11-2; CDR3aa: CASSLAKPRGAYEQYF; CDR3nt: TGTGCCAGCAGCTTAGCCAAGCCGCGGGGGGCCTACGAGCAGTACTTC
d_gene: TRBD2; abundance: .; j_gene: TRBJ2-3; len: 14; v_gene: TRBV9; CDR3aa: CASVAGGATDTQYF; CDR3nt: TGTGCCAGTGTAGCGGGAGGAGCGACAGATACGCAGTATTTT
d_gene: .; abundance: .; j_gene: TRBJ2-7; len: 15; v_gene: TRBV4-1; CDR3aa: CASSQLRESGYEQYF; CDR3nt: TGCGCCAGCAGCCAACTCAGGGAATCTGGGTACGAGCAGTACTTC
d_gene: .; abundance: .; j_gene: TRBJ2-1; len: 12; v_gene: TRBV5-1; CDR3aa: CASSRLHNEQFF; CDR3nt: TGCGCCAGCAGCAGACTCCACAATGAGCAGTTCTTC
d_gene: .; abundance: few; j_gene: TRBJ1-5; len: 16; v_gene: TRBV4-1; CDR3aa: CASSQERTLGNQPQHF; CDR3nt: TGCGCCAGCAGCCAAGAGAGGACACTGGGCAATCAGCCCCAGCATTTT
d_gene: .; abundance: .; j_gene: TRBJ2-3; len: 15; v_gene: TRBV14; CDR3aa: CASSQGTTFGDTQYF; CDR3nt: TGTGCCAGCAGCCAAGGGACTACTTTTGGAGATACGCAGTATTTT
d_gene: .; abundance: once; j_gene: TRBJ2-1; len: 14; v_gene: TRBV29-1; CDR3aa: CSVRRDSPYNEQFF; CDR3nt: TGCAGCGTTAGGAGGGACAGCCCCTACAATGAGCAGTTCTTC
d_gene: TRBD2; abundance: few; j_gene: TRBJ2-1; len: 15; v_gene: TRBV27; CDR3aa: CASSLGTSGHNEQFF; CDR3nt: TGTGCCAGCAGTTTGGGGACTAGCGGTCACAATGAGCAGTTCTTC
d_gene: .; abundance: .; j_gene: TRBJ2-7; len: 12; v_gene: TRBV27; CDR3aa: CASSLPGNEQYF; CDR3nt: TGTGCCAGCAGTTTGCCCGGGAACGAGCAGTACTTC
d_gene: TRBD2; abundance: .; j_gene: TRBJ2-7; len: 18; v_gene: TRBV5-1; CDR3aa: CASSVTGTSGPPGYEQYF; CDR3nt: TGCGCCAGCAGCGTAACCGGGACTAGCGGGCCGCCGGGCTACGAGCAGTACTTC
d_gene: .; abundance: .; j_gene: TRBJ2-2; len: 15; v_gene: TRBV7-6; CDR3aa: CASSLRRENTGELFF; CDR3nt: TGTGCCAGCAGCCTACGGCGGGAGAACACCGGGGAGCTGTTTTTT
d_gene: .; abundance: .; j_gene: TRBJ2-3; len: 16; v_gene: TRBV7-8; CDR3aa: CASSPPLGEWTDTQYF; CDR3nt: TGTGCCAGCAGCCCCCCTCTCGGGGAGTGGACAGATACGCAGTATTTT
d_gene: .; abundance: .; j_gene: TRBJ2-6; len: 16; v_gene: TRBV9; CDR3aa: CASSGPPSTGANVLTF; CDR3nt: TGTGCCAGCAGCGGCCCTCCCAGTACTGGGGCCAACGTCCTGACTTTC
d_gene: .; abundance: few; j_gene: TRBJ2-7; len: 15; v_gene: TRBV5-1; CDR3aa: CASSLGSRFAYEQYF; CDR3nt: TGTGCCAGCAGCTTGGGGAGCAGGTTCGCCTACGAGCAGTACTTC
d_gene: .; abundance: .; j_gene: TRBJ1-1; len: 15; v_gene: TRBV15; CDR3aa: CATSRARDGNTEAFF; CDR3nt: TGTGCCACCAGCAGGGCTCGGGACGGCAACACTGAAGCTTTCTTT
d_gene: .; abundance: once; j_gene: TRBJ2-1; len: 15; v_gene: TRBV19; CDR3aa: CASSPSASSYNEQFF; CDR3nt: TGTGCCAGTAGTCCCAGCGCGAGCTCCTACAATGAGCAGTTCTTC
d_gene: TRBD1; abundance: .; j_gene: TRBJ1-2; len: 14; v_gene: TRBV7-8; CDR3aa: CASSKGGAGYGYTF; CDR3nt: TGTGCCAGCAGCAAAGGGGGCGCGGGCTATGGCTACACCTTC
d_gene: .; abundance: .; j_gene: TRBJ2-3; len: 16; v_gene: TRBV7-2; CDR3aa: CASSLARRIFTDTQYF; CDR3nt: TGTGCCAGCAGCTTAGCGCGGCGGATCTTCACAGATACGCAGTATTTT
d_gene: TRBD2; abundance: once; j_gene: TRBJ2-1; len: 19; v_gene: TRBV13; CDR3aa: CASSSQRPTSGRIPGGQFF; CDR3nt: TGTGCCAGCAGCTCCCAGCGACCGACTAGCGGGAGGATTCCAGGGGGGCAGTTCTTC
d_gene: .; abundance: .; j_gene: TRBJ2-7; len: 15; v_gene: TRBV9; CDR3aa: CASSVGGSTPYEQYF; CDR3nt: TGTGCCAGCAGCGTAGGTGGATCCACCCCCTACGAGCAGTACTTC
d_gene: .; abundance: .; j_gene: TRBJ2-7; len: 15; v_gene: TRBV27; CDR3aa: CASSSEMGEAYEQYF; CDR3nt: TGTGCCAGCAGTTCGGAAATGGGGGAGGCCTACGAGCAGTACTTC
d_gene: .; abundance: .; j_gene: TRBJ2-3; len: 17; v_gene: TRBV12-2; CDR3aa: CASRFNTSGLLLDTQYF; CDR3nt: TGTGCAAGTCGCTTTAATACTTCGGGATTACTATTAGATACGCAGTATTTT
d_gene: .; abundance: once; j_gene: TRBJ2-2; len: 16; v_gene: TRBV7-9; CDR3aa: CASSLDPGWSTGELFF; CDR3nt: TGTGCCAGCAGCTTAGATCCGGGATGGAGCACCGGGGAGCTGTTTTTT
d_gene: .; abundance: .; j_gene: TRBJ1-4; len: 15; v_gene: TRBV9; CDR3aa: CASSVAGTVNEKLFF; CDR3nt: TGTGCCAGCAGCGTAGCCGGGACGGTAAATGAAAAACTGTTTTTT
d_gene: .; abundance: .; j_gene: TRBJ2-1; len: 20; v_gene: TRBV12-2; CDR3aa: CASRSSGASGRPSSYNEQFF; CDR3nt: TGTGCAAGTCGCTCCAGCGGGGCTAGCGGGAGGCCCAGCTCCTACAATGAGCAGTTCTTC
d_gene: TRBD1; abundance: .; j_gene: TRBJ1-4; len: 15; v_gene: TRBV27; CDR3aa: CASSARDRSNEKLFF; CDR3nt: TGTGCCAGCAGTGCCCGGGACAGATCTAATGAAAAACTGTTTTTT
d_gene: .; abundance: .; j_gene: TRBJ1-2; len: 13; v_gene: TRBV23-1; CDR3aa: CASSQEGDYGYTF; CDR3nt: TGCGCCAGCAGTCAGGAGGGAGACTATGGCTACACCTTC
d_gene: TRBD2; abundance: .; j_gene: TRBJ2-7; len: 13; v_gene: TRBV29-1; CDR3aa: CSVGSGRFSEQYF; CDR3nt: TGCAGCGTTGGAAGCGGGAGGTTCTCCGAGCAGTACTTC
d_gene: .; abundance: .; j_gene: TRBJ2-7; len: 18; v_gene: TRBV5-4; CDR3aa: CASSFSPGTTPPSYEQYF; CDR3nt: TGTGCCAGCAGCTTTTCCCCGGGTACGACTCCACCATCCTACGAGCAGTACTTC
d_gene: .; abundance: .; j_gene: TRBJ2-5; len: 12; v_gene: TRBV5-4; CDR3aa: CASSWGAETQYF; CDR3nt: TGTGCCAGCAGCTGGGGAGCGGAGACCCAGTACTTC
d_gene: TRBD2; abundance: few; j_gene: TRBJ2-3; len: 16; v_gene: TRBV15; CDR3aa: CATSGLASGATDTQYF; CDR3nt: TGTGCCACCAGCGGCCTAGCTAGCGGGGCCACAGATACGCAGTATTTT
d_gene: TRBD1; abundance: .; j_gene: TRBJ2-7; len: 13; v_gene: TRBV6-1; CDR3aa: CASSSRDSPEQYF; CDR3nt: TGTGCCAGCAGTTCCCGGGACAGCCCCGAGCAGTACTTC
d_gene: TRBD2; abundance: .; j_gene: TRBJ2-2; len: 18; v_gene: TRBV4-2; CDR3aa: CASSQEASGSVDTGELFF; CDR3nt: TGTGCCAGCAGCCAAGAGGCTAGCGGGAGTGTTGACACCGGGGAGCTGTTTTTT
d_gene: .; abundance: .; j_gene: TRBJ2-1; len: 16; v_gene: TRBV9; CDR3aa: CASSVGSGELFNEQFF; CDR3nt: TGTGCCAGCAGCGTAGGGTCCGGGGAGCTCTTCAATGAGCAGTTCTTC
d_gene: .; abundance: .; j_gene: TRBJ2-7; len: 19; v_gene: TRBV28; CDR3aa: CASSGRQGGQGGYLGEQYF; CDR3nt: TGTGCCAGCAGTGGACGACAGGGAGGTCAAGGGGGCTACCTAGGGGAGCAGTACTTC
d_gene: .; abundance: .; j_gene: TRBJ2-2; len: 11; v_gene: TRBV19; CDR3aa: CASSPSGELFF; CDR3nt: TGTGCCAGTAGTCCGAGCGGGGAGCTGTTTTTT
d_gene: TRBD1; abundance: .; j_gene: TRBJ1-4; len: 17; v_gene: TRBV13; CDR3aa: CASSLRGQGARSEKLFF; CDR3nt: TGTGCCAGCAGCTTAAGAGGACAGGGGGCGCGAAGTGAAAAACTGTTTTTT
d_gene: .; abundance: .; j_gene: TRBJ2-3; len: 15; v_gene: TRBV7-6; CDR3aa: CASSDRPGETDTQYF; CDR3nt: TGTGCCAGCAGTGACAGGCCCGGCGAAACAGATACGCAGTATTTT
d_gene: TRBD1; abundance: .; j_gene: TRBJ2-7; len: 14; v_gene: TRBV19; CDR3aa: CASKLTGGSYEQYF; CDR3nt: TGTGCCAGTAAGTTAACAGGGGGCTCCTACGAGCAGTACTTC
d_gene: .; abundance: .; j_gene: TRBJ2-7; len: 14; v_gene: TRBV28; CDR3aa: CASSLKEISYEQYF; CDR3nt: TGTGCCAGCAGTTTAAAGGAAATCTCCTACGAGCAGTACTTC
d_gene: TRBD1; abundance: .; j_gene: TRBJ1-2; len: 13; v_gene: TRBV29-1; CDR3aa: CSVELRDSYGYTF; CDR3nt: TGCAGCGTTGAATTGAGGGACAGCTATGGCTACACCTTC
d_gene: .; abundance: .; j_gene: TRBJ1-6; len: 20; v_gene: TRBV23-1; CDR3aa: CASSQPMAGSLSSYNSPLHF; CDR3nt: TGCGCCAGCAGTCAACCCATGGCAGGGAGTCTTAGCTCCTATAATTCACCCCTCCACTTT